This entry describes one T cell receptor beta chain. These data come from a study of T cells of healthy individuals. The CDR3 contains 16 residues. The V gene's germline CDR1 is DFQATT and CDR2 SNEGSKA (reference sequence). Between the trimmed V and J ends, which lost 1 base and 2 bases, there was a span of 18 bases. TCRdb re-called the 5' RACE reads with MiXCR, one entry per CDR3 protein. The sample carries around 100,000 distinct CDR3 sequences, roughly 15% recorded once. The J gene is TRBJ2-7, the V gene TRBV20-1; the D gene is possibly TRBD1 (6 bases). The sequence derives from a human donor in good health. The CDR3 protein is CSARVPDRQGPYEQYF. The CDR3 DNA sequence: TGCAGTGCTAGAGTACCTGACAGGCAGGGGCCCTACGAGCAGTACTTC.